The sequence of this T cell receptor (beta chain) was determined in a study of CD8 T cells in Susac syndrome. Across the study: Six sequenced Susac syndrome patients had clinically active disease, while about 8 were in remission.

Trimming shortened V by 3 bases and J by 4 bases, and 16 bases separated the two germline ends. The CDR3 runs 15 residues. Germline values: CDR1 MDHEN, CDR2 SYDVKM. This clonotype was seen once. RNA, at about 0.45 to 1 ug, was reverse transcribed with random hexamers. An immunoSEQ multiplex PCR generated amplified TCR beta CDR3 products spanning 54 Vbeta and 13 Jbeta. Using its own MiXCR run on the immunoSEQ multiplex PCR reads, TCRdb lists one record per CDR3 protein. Here the sample spans about 200,000 distinct CDR3 sequences, around nine tenths being singletons. The origin of this receptor is a human donor with Susac syndrome. V gene TRBV28 combines with J gene TRBJ2-7; D is uncertain. Sequencing used CD4+ T cells from PBMCs. CDR3 DNA sequence: TGTGCCAGCAGTTTTCGTCCACCAAAAAGGTACGAGCAGTACTTC. Encoded protein: CASSFRPPKRYEQYF.